The entry below describes one T cell receptor (beta chain). Its specific antigen is unknown. Base-call qualities are not available, and no considerably larger clone is one nucleotide away. Via the germline V gene, CDR1 is SGHRS and CDR2 YFSETQ. The CDR3, from cysteine to phenylalanine, totals 15 residues. This entry keeps only the CDR3 DNA: 45 bases, framed from base 1. V loses 4 bases of germline sequence and J loses 0 bases, and the interval between the two ends is 11 bases. The data originate from a study of patients and donors after allogeneic stem cell transplantation (dated by TCRdb to the early 2020s). Receptors were amplified or captured by RT-PCR. Sequencing was carried out with a NextSeq 550. TCRdb trimmed public reads at Q25 via fastp, called clones via MiXCR and kept in-frame beta chains. Each entry merges the rows of one CDR3 protein and shows their most common DNA and genes. In all, the sample holds about a million distinct CDR3 sequences, and more than 15% of those were seen once. The ten largest clones represent roughly 6% of the sample.

Input material: blood, either unsorted or a sorted T cell fraction (not recorded which). The chain links TRBV5-1 with TRBJ1-5, with the D gene not clear enough to name. The TCR comes from a human donor who was either an allogeneic HSCT recipient or a stem cell or donor lymphocyte infusion donor (not recorded which). It is not recorded whose cells these are; they may come from a transplant donor. The DNA reads TGCGCCAGCAGCCCCGGATCTTATAGCAATCAGCCCCAGCATTTT. Translation gives CASSPGSYSNQPQHF.